The 18 T cell receptor beta chains below were found in one sample sequenced in a study of cytomegalovirus exposure and HLA in healthy donors. The PCR was carried out with 60 Vbeta primers and 13 Jbeta primers. Libraries were prepared by immunoSEQ multiplex PCR; TCRdb keeps only in-frame clonotypes and omits some of them. This table has around 210,000 clones, 78% appearing once. What was sequenced was PBMCs. These receptors were obtained from a boy younger than 18 in good health and CMV-seronegative.

This clone turned up a few times. The chain employs TRBV25-1 and TRBJ1-2, with TRBD1 identical over 7 bases. CDR3 length equals 13 residues. Germline V gene lookup returns CDR1 MGHDK and CDR2 SYGVNS. After removal of 4 bases from V and 8 bases from J, the junction contained 7 bases not matched to a gene. CDR3 DNA: TGTGCCAGCAGTGTCGGACAGGAAGGAGGCTACACCTTC. It specifies CASSVGQEGGYTF.

The genes are TRBV15 and TRBJ2-7, with 9 bases that match TRBD2. Trimming removed 6 bases from V and 5 bases from J; junction bases left unmatched: 5. The CDR3 length is 13 residues. Germline CDR1 reads LNHNV; CDR2 reads YYDKDF (reference sequence). CDR3 in DNA: TGTGCCACCAGGCGCGGGGGGGCCCACGAGCAGTACTTC. Its protein is CATRRGGAHEQYF.

The chain has TRBV7-2 and TRBJ2-1; TRBD2 agrees at 12 bases. The V and J ends lost 5 bases and 2 bases, in that order; junction bases with no gene match: 1. Per germline, CDR1 SGHTA and CDR2 FQGNSA. The CDR3 has 15 amino acids. CDR3 in amino acids: CASSASGGAYNEQFF. The CDR3 DNA reads as TGTGCCAGCAGCGCTAGCGGGGGGGCCTACAATGAGCAGTTCTTC.

CDR3: CASSEVDRDQPQHF. CDR3 bases: TGTGCCAGCAGCGAAGTGGACAGGGATCAGCCCCAGCATTTT. The chain joins TRBV6-5 to TRBJ1-5, with TRBD1 matching over 8 bases. The V and J ends lost 6 bases and 5 bases, in that order; junction bases with no gene match: 6. This CDR3 comprises 14 residues. Germline V lookup: CDR1 MNHEY, CDR2 SVGAGI.

The V gene is TRBV19, the J gene TRBJ1-2, with TRBD1 matching 7 bases. Germline V CDR1 and CDR2: LNHDA, SQIVND (reference sequence). The CDR3 extends over 13 amino acids. Losses at the gene ends were 4 bases for V and 1 base for J; bases not matched to a gene: 0. This CDR3 is CASSRDSNYGYTF. CDR3 DNA: TGTGCCAGTAGTAGGGACAGTAACTATGGCTACACCTTC.

The CDR3 protein is CASSDGQGSYEQYF. CDR3 bases: TGTGCCAGCAGTGATGGACAGGGTTCCTACGAGCAGTACTTC. The V and J genes are TRBV25-1 and TRBJ2-7; 8 bases map to TRBD1. Germline V lookup: CDR1 MGHDK, CDR2 SYGVNS. J gave up 1 base and V 3 bases, and 2 bases lay outside the gene matches. The CDR3 has 14 amino acids.

The chain has TRBV5-1 and TRBJ2-3; the D gene is possibly TRBD1 (6 bases). V lost 3 bases, J lost 2 bases, and 10 bases lay in between. Germline V gene data show CDR1 as SGHRS and CDR2 as YFSETQ. The CDR3 sequence is 14 residues long. The CDR3 is CASSWQGITDTQYF. CDR3 nucleotides: TGCGCCAGCAGCTGGCAGGGGATCACAGATACGCAGTATTTT.

The rearrangement joins TRBV30 to TRBJ1-6; 9 nucleotides align to TRBD1. Germline assignment: CDR1 GTSNPN and CDR2 SVGIG (reference sequence). The CDR3 is made up of 15 amino acids. V lost 4 bases, J lost 7 bases, and 8 bases stayed unmatched. The CDR3 region is CAWTRTTGGNSPLHF. As DNA, the CDR3 is TGTGCCTGGACACGGACGACAGGGGGAAATTCACCCCTCCACTTT.

This chain links TRBV19 with TRBJ2-5; 9 bases fit TRBD1. V shed 0 bases and J 5 bases; nucleotides not matched to a gene: 10. Looked up from germline, CDR1 is LNHDA and CDR2 is SQIVND (reference sequence). This CDR3 has 17 residues. The CDR3 bases are TGTGCCAGTAGTATAGACGCCCGGGACAGGGTTCGGGAGACCCAGTACTTC. It codes for CASSIDARDRVRETQYF. The full variable domain, completed using reference TRBV19 and TRBJ2-5, is DGGITQSPKYLFRKEGQNVTLSCEQNLNHDAMYWYRQDPGQGLRLIYYSQIVNDFQKGDIAEGYSVSREKKESFPLTVTSAQKNPTAFYLCASSIDARDRVRETQYFGPGTRLLVL.

The sample holds a few counts of this clone. This chain uses TRBV4-2 with TRBJ1-2; D is possibly TRBD1 (5 bases). In germline, CDR1 is LGHNA, CDR2 YNFKEQ. With 0 bases removed from V and 2 bases from J, the gap between germline ends came to 10 bases. This CDR3 spans 15 amino acids. CDR3: CASSQEATGNYGYTF. The CDR3 coding sequence is TGTGCCAGCAGCCAAGAGGCAACAGGAAACTATGGCTACACCTTC.

This clone was seen a single time. The chain carries TRBV12-5 and TRBJ1-5, with D uncertain. The V gene's germline CDR1 is LGHNT and CDR2 FRNRAP. The CDR3 consists of 16 residues. Trimming left V 2 bases short and J 0 bases short, with 11 bases between. CDR3 residues: CASGLSRDASNQPQHF. The CDR3 coding sequence is TGTGCTAGTGGTTTGTCCCGGGATGCTAGCAATCAGCCCCAGCATTTT. The variable domain in full, with the rest retrieved from reference TRBV12-5 and TRBJ1-5, is DARVTQTPRHKVTEMGQEVTMRCQPILGHNTVFWYRQTMMQGLELLAYFRNRAPLDDSGMPKDRFSAEMPDATLATLKIQPSEPRDSAVYFCASGLSRDASNQPQHFGDGTRLSIL.

This chain links TRBV18 with TRBJ2-7; D might be TRBD1 (6 bases). Trimming stripped 4 bases from V and 3 bases from J, with 13 bases between. CDR1 KGHSH and CDR2 LQKENI come from the germline V gene. This CDR3 is built from 14 residues. The CDR3 region is CASSLSQGHYEQYF. CDR3 bases: TGTGCCAGCTCACTTTCACAGGGCCACTACGAGCAGTACTTC.

This sequence joins TRBV11-2 and TRBJ1-2, with 8 bases identical to TRBD1. The CDR3 has 14 amino acids. The V segment lost 0 bases and the J segment 8 bases; nucleotides outside the gene matches: 5. Per the germline V gene, CDR1 is SGHAT and CDR2 is FQNNGV. In DNA form, the CDR3 reads TGTGCCAGCAGCTTAGAGGACAGGGCGGGGGGCTACACCTTC. It translates to CASSLEDRAGGYTF.

This clone has just one count. The chain has TRBV7-9 and TRBJ1-1; unclear D gene. Trimming pared 3 bases from V and 1 base from J, leaving 6 bases between. Per the germline V gene, CDR1 is SEHNR and CDR2 is FQNEAQ (reference sequence). CDR3 length: 13 amino acids. CDR3 amino acids: CASSFTANTEAFF. The CDR3 DNA reads TGTGCCAGCAGCTTTACAGCGAACACTGAAGCTTTCTTT. The complete variable domain, with remaining parts taken from reference TRBV7-9 and TRBJ1-1, reads DTGVSQNPRHKITKRGQNVTFRCDPISEHNRLYWYRQTLGQGPEFLTYFQNEAQLEKSRLLSDRFSAERPKGSFSTLEIQRTEQGDSAMYLCASSFTANTEAFFGQGTRLTVV.

The chain has TRBV7-9 and TRBJ1-1, with a possible D match to TRBD1 (6 bases). Trimming stripped 4 bases from V and 5 bases from J, with 17 bases between. The CDR3 is 15 residues long. CDR1 and CDR2 from the germline V gene are SEHNR and FQNEAQ (reference sequence). CDR3 DNA: TGTGCCAGCAGCTCCCCAGGGGCCCCGGGAACTGAAGCTTTCTTT. This codes for CASSSPGAPGTEAFF.

This chain uses TRBV30 with TRBJ1-6; D is possibly TRBD1 (6 bases). The germline CDR1 and CDR2 sequences are GTSNPN and SVGIG (reference sequence). The V end was cut by 4 bases, the J end by 10 bases, with 14 bases between. The CDR3 loop spans 13 amino acids. In DNA, the CDR3 is TGTGCCTGGATGGGCAGGGGAAGATCACCCCTCCACTTT. Its translation: CAWMGRGRSPLHF.

The chain links TRBV7-9 to TRBJ2-3; 10 nucleotides align to TRBD2. From germline, CDR1 is SEHNR and CDR2 FQNEAQ (reference sequence). The CDR3 totals 16 residues. After removal of 4 bases from V and 7 bases from J, the junction contained 11 bases not matched to a gene. CDR3 residues: CASSSYSGGRPYTQYF. The CDR3 bases are TGTGCCAGCAGCTCATATAGCGGGGGGCGCCCGTATACGCAGTATTTT.

The J gene is TRBJ2-7, the V gene TRBV2; TRBD1 might be the D (6 bases). The germline CDR1 and CDR2 sequences are SNHLY and FYNNEI. The CDR3 length is 12 residues. V was pared by 5 bases and J by 3 bases, with 8 bases between. The CDR3 sequence: CASSWTDYEQYF. CDR3 bases: TGTGCCAGCAGTTGGACAGACTACGAGCAGTACTTC.